These 29 T cell receptor beta chains came from one sample sequenced in a study of blood T cells in healthy people across ages. A second about 7 to 11 cycle PCR used barcoded and J-beta primers. TCRdb reanalysed the 5' RACE reads using MiXCR and keeps one entry per CDR3 protein. There are around 2 million distinct CDR3 sequences in the sample; about two fifths occur only once, and around 23% lies in the top ten. Input material: blood. All receptors come from a human donor in good health.

The chain links TRBV15 to TRBJ2-7, with D maybe TRBD1 (5 bases). The CDR3 totals 15 residues. Germline V gene sequence: CDR1 LNHNV, CDR2 YYDKDF (reference sequence). Trimming shortened V by 0 bases and J by 6 bases, and 15 bases separated the two germline ends. The CDR3 protein is CATSREQGSLAEQYF. The CDR3, as DNA: TGTGCCACCAGCAGAGAGCAGGGATCCCTCGCCGAGCAGTACTTC.

The chain uses TRBV7-2 and TRBJ1-1; no clear D gene. CDR3 size: 17 residues. Deletions cut 3 bases from V and 4 bases from J, with 21 bases between. The germline V gene has CDR1 SGHTA and CDR2 FQGNSA. The CDR3 here is CASSFSLSHAEGTEAFF. The CDR3 DNA reads TGTGCCAGCAGCTTTAGCCTGAGTCATGCGGAGGGCACTGAAGCTTTCTTT.

The CDR3 loop reads CASSETGEPLYEQYF. The CDR3 DNA sequence: TGTGCCAGCAGCGAAACAGGGGAACCCCTTTACGAGCAGTACTTC. The chain carries TRBV9 and TRBJ2-5; TRBD1 matches at 7 bases. The assigned J gene may be wrong: the sequence end matches TRBJ2-7 better. The V gene's germline CDR1 is SGDLS and CDR2 YYNGEE. This CDR3 is 15 amino acids long.

This clonotype was found a few times. The rearrangement uses TRBV7-2 and TRBJ1-5; D gene unclear. Per the germline V gene, CDR1 is SGHTA and CDR2 is FQGNSA. V lost 1 base and J lost 0, with 10 bases in between. The CDR3 has 16 amino acids. DNA for the CDR3: TGTGCCAGCAGCTTAGTTGGCGAATATAGCAATCAGCCCCAGCATTTT. Its translation is CASSLVGEYSNQPQHF.

The chain links TRBV12-3 or TRBV12-4 to TRBJ2-5, with TRBD2 identical over 7 bases. The V and J ends lost 2 bases and 2 bases, in that order; junction bases with no gene match: 11. The CDR3 sequence is 17 residues long. The CDR3 DNA follows: TGTGCCAGCAGTTTATTTGGTGGGGGGGAAGAGCAAGAGACCCAGTACTTC. As protein: CASSLFGGGEEQETQYF.

This clonotype was found a few times. This chain uses TRBV30 with TRBJ2-7; a weak D match, TRBD1 (5 bases). This CDR3 contains 11 residues. The V gene's germline CDR1 is GTSNPN and CDR2 SVGIG (reference sequence). Trimming removed 3 bases at V and 5 bases at J, with 8 bases between. CDR3 sequence: CAWRTVNEQYF. As DNA, the CDR3 is TGTGCCTGGAGGACAGTAAACGAGCAGTACTTC.

The J gene is TRBJ2-7, the V gene TRBV11-1; D tentatively fits TRBD1 or TRBD2 (5 bases each). The CDR3 runs to 17 residues. Trimming removed 3 bases from V and 0 bases from J, with 18 bases in between. Germline CDR1 SGHAT, CDR2 FQDESV (reference sequence). This CDR3 is CASSLGDGTQSSYEQYF. The CDR3 coding sequence is TGTGCCAGCAGCTTGGGGGACGGCACCCAAAGCTCCTACGAGCAGTACTTC.

The chain links TRBV5-6 to TRBJ1-4; D unresolved. From germline, CDR1 is SGHDT and CDR2 YYEEEE. Trimming took off 0 bases at V and 8 bases at J, with 14 bases between the two ends. There are 15 residues in the CDR3. The CDR3 sequence is CASSLGVSLGEKLFF. CDR3 nucleotides: TGTGCCAGCAGCTTGGGGGTTAGCCTGGGAGAAAAACTGTTTTTT.

The chain couples TRBV7-2 to TRBJ2-3; 7 positions agree with TRBD1. The CDR3 sequence is 13 residues long. CDR1 SGHTA and CDR2 FQGNSA come from the germline V gene. Trimming at V came to 5 bases and at J to 5 bases, leaving 4 bases not matched to a gene. CDR3 in DNA: TGTGCCAGCAGCGCCCCAGGGGGAGATACGCAGTATTTT. Translated: CASSAPGGDTQYF.

The rearrangement joins TRBV7-8 to TRBJ2-7, with 8 bases fitting TRBD1. Germline V gene lookup returns CDR1 SGHVS and CDR2 FQNEAQ. With 8 bases clipped from V and 7 bases from J, the junction kept 10 bases outside the gene matches. The CDR3 spans 13 residues. The CDR3 DNA follows: TGTGCCAGCGGCGGCAGGGGGCCTGGAGAGCAGTACTTC. It codes for CASGGRGPGEQYF.

Remarks on this clonotype: This may stem from a read error, because a much larger clone lies one nucleotide away. This chain uses TRBV9 with TRBJ1-4; 7 bases match TRBD1. CDR1 is SGDLS, CDR2 YYNGEE, per germline. This CDR3 has 14 residues. This CDR3 reads CASSVRDRNEKRFF. In DNA, the CDR3 is TGTGCCAGCAGCGTGAGGGACAGAAATGAAAAACGGTTTTTT.

The V and J genes are TRBV4-3 and TRBJ2-7; 8 bases agree with TRBD2. Germline V gene lookup returns CDR1 LGHNA and CDR2 YSLEER. The length of the CDR3 is 15 residues. V gave up 0 bases and J gave up 4 bases; unmatched junction bases: 5. The CDR3 protein is CASSQDRGGLYEQYF. In nucleotides, the CDR3 is TGCGCCAGCAGCCAAGATCGGGGGGGGCTGTACGAGCAGTACTTC.

This chain connects TRBV3-1 to TRBJ1-4; possible D gene TRBD1, 6 bases. CDR3 size: 14 residues. V lost 4 bases and J lost 5, with 11 bases in between. Germline CDR1 reads LGHDT; CDR2 reads YNNKEL (reference sequence). The CDR3 loop is CASSLRTVNEKLFF. CDR3 DNA sequence: TGTGCCAGCAGCCTCCGGACAGTAAATGAAAAACTGTTTTTT.

This clonotype was seen many times. The rearrangement uses TRBV29-1 and TRBJ2-7; D possibly uses TRBD1 or TRBD2 (5 bases each). The length of the CDR3 is 12 residues. V lost 0 bases and J lost 6, with 9 bases in between. Germline loops: CDR1 SQVTM, CDR2 ANQGSEA. The CDR3 DNA is TGCAGCGTTGAAGAGGGGCTAGCCGAGCAGTACTTC. This gives the protein CSVEEGLAEQYF.

This clonotype turned up a few times. The V call is TRBV29-1, the J call TRBJ1-2, with unresolved D. Trimming took off 7 bases at V and 6 bases at J, with 9 bases between the two ends. CDR1 SQVTM and CDR2 ANQGSEA come from the germline V gene. This CDR3 contains 10 residues. CDR3 residues: CSAGEDGYTF. The CDR3 DNA reads as TGCAGCGCCGGAGAAGATGGCTACACCTTC.

J is TRBJ1-5 and V is TRBV20-1; 11 bases align to TRBD1. CDR1 is DFQATT and CDR2 is SNEGSKA in the germline V gene (reference sequence). V trimming: 3 bases; J trimming: 9 bases; junction bases outside the gene matches: 7. The CDR3 is 14 amino acids. CDR3 bases: TGCAGTGCTAGTCTGGGACAGGGGGAGCGGCCCCAGCATTTT. Amino acids: CSASLGQGERPQHF.

This clonotype was seen many times. The chain uses TRBV5-6 and TRBJ2-1; the D is unclear. The CDR3 covers 14 residues. Trimming took 5 bases from V and 4 from J, leaving 13 bases between them. CDR1 is SGHDT, CDR2 YYEEEE, per germline. CDR3 sequence (DNA): TGTGCCAGCAGTTTAGTTGGCGATTACAATGAGCAGTTCTTC. Its protein is CASSLVGDYNEQFF.

The chain uses TRBV4-2 and TRBJ2-2; D perhaps matches TRBD1 (6 bases). The CDR3 totals 16 residues. Trimming removed 2 bases from V and 1 base from J, with 11 bases in between. Germline V lookup: CDR1 LGHNA, CDR2 YNFKEQ. The CDR3 protein is CASSQYDRLNTGELFF. The CDR3 nucleotides are TGTGCCAGCAGCCAATATGACAGGCTGAACACCGGGGAGCTGTTTTTT.

This clonotype was seen once. The V call is TRBV2, the J call TRBJ1-2; D uncertain. In germline, CDR1 is SNHLY, CDR2 FYNNEI. Trimming took 5 bases from V and 2 from J, leaving 21 bases between them. CDR3 length: 17 residues. For the CDR3, the DNA is TGTGCCAGCAGTAGCGACCCGGACGGTTCTTTGAACTATGGCTACACCTTC. This sequence encodes CASSSDPDGSLNYGYTF.

The CDR3 bases are TGTGCCATCAGTGTTTCTAGGCAAGAGACCCAGTACTTC. This gives the protein CAISVSRQETQYF. The chain carries TRBV10-3 and TRBJ2-5; D remains unclear. Trimming stripped 4 bases from V and 2 bases from J, with 8 bases between. This CDR3 contains 13 residues. Germline V gene lookup returns CDR1 ENHRY and CDR2 SYGVKD.

This clonotype was picked up one time. This chain joins TRBV7-8 and TRBJ2-4, with 10 bases fitting TRBD1. Near its end, the DNA agrees better with TRBJ2-5, so the J call may be wrong. The CDR3 loop spans 17 amino acids. The germline CDR1 and CDR2 sequences are SGHVS and FQNEAQ. The CDR3 sequence: CASSQGRGQGSAETQYF. Here the CDR3 DNA reads TGTGCCAGCAGCCAAGGCCGGGGACAGGGGAGTGCGGAGACCCAGTACTTC.

V is TRBV12-3 or TRBV12-4 and J is TRBJ1-6, with 7 bases aligning to TRBD1. The CDR3 length is 14 residues. The V and J ends lost 7 bases and 10 bases, in that order; junction bases with no gene match: 10. This CDR3 is CASTLGQGGSPLHF. CDR3 nucleotide sequence: TGTGCCAGCACCCTCGGGCAGGGGGGATCACCCCTCCACTTT.

The chain is built from TRBV20-1 and TRBJ2-3; 8 nucleotides agree with TRBD2. J gave up 0 bases and V 6 bases, and 8 bases lay outside the gene matches. The CDR3 is 15 amino acids. Germline lookup yields CDR1 DFQATT and CDR2 SNEGSKA (reference sequence). The CDR3 DNA reads as TGCAGTGCCGGACTAGCTGATACTAGCACAGATACGCAGTATTTT. Amino acid sequence: CSAGLADTSTDTQYF.

The rearrangement joins TRBV7-9 to TRBJ1-2; D gene unclear. The CDR3 has 14 residues. V lost 5 bases and J lost 4, with 14 bases in between. The germline gives CDR1 SEHNR, CDR2 FQNEAQ (reference sequence). The CDR3 is CASSPLGAPYGYTF. The CDR3 nucleotides are TGTGCCAGCAGCCCCCTTGGAGCCCCCTATGGCTACACCTTC.

This chain connects TRBV4-2 to TRBJ2-2; D possibly corresponds to TRBD2 (6 bases). Trimming pared 1 base from V and 6 bases from J, leaving 12 bases between. Per germline, CDR1 LGHNA and CDR2 YNFKEQ. CDR3 length: 15 residues. CDR3 nucleotide sequence: TGTGCCAGCAGCCAAGGCCCGGCGGGGTCCGGGGAGCTGTTTTTT. Translating gives CASSQGPAGSGELFF.

The chain recombines TRBV7-2 with TRBJ1-5; no reliable D call. The CDR3 is made up of 13 amino acids. Germline CDR1 SGHTA, CDR2 FQGNSA. The ends were cut back, 3 bases at V and 3 bases at J, with 6 bases in the middle. CDR3 sequence reads: CASSFINNQPQHF. The CDR3 DNA reads TGTGCCAGCAGCTTTATCAACAATCAGCCCCAGCATTTT.

Regarding this clonotype: A much more abundant neighbour one base away suggests this may be a read error. The chain combines TRBV29-1 with TRBJ2-5; maybe TRBD2 (6 bases). The DNA end lines up better with TRBJ2-1; the J call may be wrong. The CDR3 extends over 11 amino acids. Germline V CDR1 and CDR2: SQVTM, ANQGSEA. DNA for the CDR3: TGCAGCGTCGGGAGTCAAGAGACCCAGTTCTTC. Translating it yields CSVGSQETQFF.

The chain links TRBV4-1 to TRBJ2-5, with TRBD2 matching over 8 bases. Trimming at V came to 2 bases and at J to 3 bases, leaving 8 bases not matched to a gene. The CDR3 has 16 residues. Germline-derived CDR1 and CDR2 are MGHRA and YSYEKL. The CDR3 spells CASSQFSGGRKETQYF. The CDR3 nucleotides are TGCGCCAGCAGCCAATTCAGCGGGGGAAGGAAAGAGACCCAGTACTTC.

This clonotype was observed a few times. The gene calls are TRBV7-8 and TRBJ2-5; a weak D match, TRBD2 (6 bases). From germline, CDR1 is SGHVS and CDR2 FQNEAQ. Trimming took off 2 bases at V and 11 bases at J, with 21 bases between the two ends. The CDR3 length is 15 residues. The CDR3 bases are TGTGCCAGCAGCTTAATGCGACTAGGGATCAATGAGCAGTACTTC. Its translation is CASSLMRLGINEQYF. Filled out from reference TRBV7-8 and TRBJ2-5, the complete variable domain reads GAGVSQSPRYKVAKRGQDVALRCDPISGHVSLFWYQQALGQGPEFLTYFQNEAQLDKSGLPSDRFFAERPEGSVSTLKIQRTQQEDSAVYLCASSLMRLGINEQYFGPGTRLLVL.